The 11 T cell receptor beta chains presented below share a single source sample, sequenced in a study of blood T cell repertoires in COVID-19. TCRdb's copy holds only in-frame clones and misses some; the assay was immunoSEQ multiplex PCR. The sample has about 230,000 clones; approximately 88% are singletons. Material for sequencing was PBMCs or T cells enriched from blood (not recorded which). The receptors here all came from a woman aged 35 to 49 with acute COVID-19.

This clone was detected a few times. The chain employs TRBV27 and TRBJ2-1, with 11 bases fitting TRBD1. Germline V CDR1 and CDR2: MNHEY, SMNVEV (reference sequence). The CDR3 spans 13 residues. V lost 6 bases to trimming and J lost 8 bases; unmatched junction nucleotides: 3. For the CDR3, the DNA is TGTGCCAGCAGCGGACAGGGGGCCCATGAGCAGTTCTTC. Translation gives CASSGQGAHEQFF.

CDR3 sequence: CASSHLPGGYNEQFF. CDR3 coding DNA: TGTGCCAGCAGCCATCTACCGGGAGGGTACAATGAGCAGTTCTTC. The chain is built from TRBV14 and TRBJ2-1; 8 positions agree with TRBD2. Germline CDR1 is SGHDN and CDR2 is FVKESK. This CDR3 has 15 residues. V trimming: 3 bases; J trimming: 4 bases; junction bases outside the gene matches: 5.

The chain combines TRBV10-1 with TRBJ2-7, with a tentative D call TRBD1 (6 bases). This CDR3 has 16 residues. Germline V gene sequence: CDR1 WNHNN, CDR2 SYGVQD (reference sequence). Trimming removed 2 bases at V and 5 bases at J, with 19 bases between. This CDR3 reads CASSEKARGEVDEQYF. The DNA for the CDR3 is TGCGCCAGCAGTGAGAAGGCCAGGGGAGAGGTCGACGAGCAGTACTTC.

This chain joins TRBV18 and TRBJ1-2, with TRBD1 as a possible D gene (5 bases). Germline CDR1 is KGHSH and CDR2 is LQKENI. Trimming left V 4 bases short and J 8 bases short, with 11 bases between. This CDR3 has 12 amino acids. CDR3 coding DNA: TGTGCCAGCTCACTCAGGGCGAGCGGCTACACCTTC. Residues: CASSLRASGYTF. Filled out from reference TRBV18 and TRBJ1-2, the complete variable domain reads NAGVMQNPRHLVRRRGQEARLRCSPMKGHSHVYWYRQLPEEGLKFMVYLQKENIIDESGMPKERFSAEFPKEGPSILRIQQVVRGDSAAYFCASSLRASGYTFGSGTRLTVV.

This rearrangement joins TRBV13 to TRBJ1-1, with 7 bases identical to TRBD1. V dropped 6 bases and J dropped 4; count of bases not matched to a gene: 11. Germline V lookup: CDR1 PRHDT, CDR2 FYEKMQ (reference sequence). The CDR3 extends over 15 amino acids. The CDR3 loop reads CASRTADRLGTEAFF. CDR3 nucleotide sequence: TGTGCCAGCAGAACCGCGGACAGGTTGGGCACTGAAGCTTTCTTT.

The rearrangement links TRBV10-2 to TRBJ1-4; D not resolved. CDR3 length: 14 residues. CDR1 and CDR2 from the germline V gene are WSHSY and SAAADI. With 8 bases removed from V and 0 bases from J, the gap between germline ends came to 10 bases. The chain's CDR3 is CASSRQTTNEKLFF. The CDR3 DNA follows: TGCGCCAGCTCAAGACAAACAACTAATGAAAAACTGTTTTTT.

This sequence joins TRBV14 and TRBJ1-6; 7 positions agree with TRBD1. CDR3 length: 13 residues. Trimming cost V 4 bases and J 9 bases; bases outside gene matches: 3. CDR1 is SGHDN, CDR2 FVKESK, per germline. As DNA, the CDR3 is TGTGCCAGCAGCCCCAGACAGGGTTCACCCCTCCACTTT. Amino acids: CASSPRQGSPLHF.

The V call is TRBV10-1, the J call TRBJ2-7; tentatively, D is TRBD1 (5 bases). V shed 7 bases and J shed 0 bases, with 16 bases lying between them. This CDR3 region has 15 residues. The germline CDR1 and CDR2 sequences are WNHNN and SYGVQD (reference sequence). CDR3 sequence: CASTAQGPSSYEQYV. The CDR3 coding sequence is TGCGCCAGCACTGCCCAGGGCCCGAGCTCCTACGAGCAGTACGTC.

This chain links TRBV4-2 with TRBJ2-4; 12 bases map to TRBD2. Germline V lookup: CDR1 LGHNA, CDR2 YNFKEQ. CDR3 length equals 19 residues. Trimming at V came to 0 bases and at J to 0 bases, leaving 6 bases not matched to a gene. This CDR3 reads CASSQDTSGGTVAKNIQYF. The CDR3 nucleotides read TGTGCCAGCAGCCAAGATACTAGCGGGGGGACCGTAGCCAAAAACATTCAGTACTTC.

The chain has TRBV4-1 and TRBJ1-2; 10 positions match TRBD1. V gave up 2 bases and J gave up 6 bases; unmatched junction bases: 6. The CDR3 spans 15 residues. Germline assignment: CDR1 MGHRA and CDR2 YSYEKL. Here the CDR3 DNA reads TGCGCCAGCAGCCAATTCGGGACAGGGGCCGATGGCTACACCTTC. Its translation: CASSQFGTGADGYTF.

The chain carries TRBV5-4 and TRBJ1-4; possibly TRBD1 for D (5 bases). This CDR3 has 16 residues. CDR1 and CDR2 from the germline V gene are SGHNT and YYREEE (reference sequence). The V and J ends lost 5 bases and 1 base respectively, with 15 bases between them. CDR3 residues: CASSPGPGVTNEKLFF. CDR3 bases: TGTGCCAGCAGTCCCGGACCGGGGGTAACTAATGAAAAACTGTTTTTT.